The rows below give T cell receptor beta chains drawn from one sample of a study of T cell repertoires in cytomegalovirus infection. TCRdb fed the reads into MiXCR, producing one record per CDR3 protein. The sample holds around 260,000 distinct CDR3 sequences, roughly a quarter seen once. The sample was PBMCs. Receptors were obtained from a human donor in good health (CMV status not recorded). Some clones in this sample may be carry-over from other donors' samples. Both conserved end residues are part of each CDR3. A D gene is named only where the DNA matches it firmly. Clone size is shown for a subset of rows, as once, few, many or a class of expanded clone.

TRBV7-9	-	TRBJ2-3	-	CASSLLDTGTTQYF	TGTGCCAGCAGCTTACTGGATACAGGGACTACGCAGTATTTT
TRBV7-2	many	TRBJ2-5	-	CASSLDRAVYQETQYF	TGTGCCAGCAGCTTAGATAGGGCTGTGTACCAAGAGACCCAGTACTTC
TRBV20-1	-	TRBJ2-1	TRBD2	CSARGVAGGSYNEQFF	TGCAGTGCTAGAGGCGTGGCGGGAGGATCCTACAATGAGCAGTTCTTC
TRBV28	few	TRBJ1-2	TRBD1	CASRRTGSYGYTF	TGTGCCAGCAGAAGGACAGGGAGCTATGGCTACACCTTC
TRBV11-3	-	TRBJ2-1	-	CASSLGVSGDNEQFF	TGTGCCAGCAGCTTAGGGGTCTCGGGGGACAATGAGCAGTTCTTC
TRBV20-1	-	TRBJ2-7	TRBD2	CSARWSSGRAEQYF	TGCAGTGCTAGATGGTCTAGCGGGAGAGCCGAGCAGTACTTC
TRBV20-1	-	TRBJ2-5	TRBD2	CSAQGLAGGPVETQYF	TGCAGTGCTCAGGGACTAGCGGGGGGGCCGGTGGAGACCCAGTACTTC
TRBV6-2/TRBV6-3	few	TRBJ2-1	-	CASSYSTGQNPQEHNEQFF	TGTGCCAGCAGTTACTCTACAGGCCAAAACCCCCAAGAACACAATGAGCAGTTCTTC
TRBV7-2	many	TRBJ1-2	-	CASSLAQGYYGYTF	TGTGCCAGCAGCTTAGCTCAGGGGTACTATGGCTACACCTTC
TRBV18	-	TRBJ1-5	-	CASSPSLGRSQPQHF	TGTGCCAGCTCACCATCGTTAGGGAGGAGCCAGCCCCAGCATTTT
TRBV7-2	-	TRBJ1-4	-	CASRPREFGEKLFF	TGTGCCAGCAGGCCCAGGGAGTTCGGTGAAAAACTGTTTTTT
TRBV12-3/TRBV12-4	-	TRBJ2-1	TRBD2	CASSSTYGSGSYPEQFF	TGTGCCAGCAGTTCCACGTATGGTAGCGGGAGTTACCCTGAGCAGTTCTTC
TRBV14	-	TRBJ2-7	-	CASSHLRTAPYEQYF	TGTGCCAGCAGCCACCTAAGGACGGCTCCCTACGAGCAGTACTTC
TRBV11-3	few	TRBJ2-1	-	CASSFYSYNEQFF	TGTGCCAGCAGCTTCTACTCCTACAATGAGCAGTTCTTC
TRBV7-2	many	TRBJ2-1	-	CASSLATGSGRGDEQFF	TGTGCCAGCAGCTTAGCGACAGGCTCCGGTCGTGGTGATGAGCAGTTCTTC
TRBV24-1	few	TRBJ2-1	-	CATSDSGTKGNEQFF	TGTGCCACCAGTGATTCCGGGACAAAGGGGAATGAGCAGTTCTTC